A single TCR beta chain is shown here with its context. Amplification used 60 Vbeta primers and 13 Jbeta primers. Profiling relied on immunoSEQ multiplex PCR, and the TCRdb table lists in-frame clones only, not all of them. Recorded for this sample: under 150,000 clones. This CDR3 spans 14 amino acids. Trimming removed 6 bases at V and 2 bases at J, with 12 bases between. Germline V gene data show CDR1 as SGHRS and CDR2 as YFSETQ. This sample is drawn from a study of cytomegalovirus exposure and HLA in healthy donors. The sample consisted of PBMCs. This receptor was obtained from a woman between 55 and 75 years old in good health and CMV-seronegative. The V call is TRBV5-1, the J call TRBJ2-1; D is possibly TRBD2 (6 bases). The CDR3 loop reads CASNSGTPYNEQFF. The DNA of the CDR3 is TGCGCCAGCAACTCCGGGACTCCCTACAATGAGCAGTTCTTC. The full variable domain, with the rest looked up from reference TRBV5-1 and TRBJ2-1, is KAGVTQTPRYLIKTRGQQVTLSCSPISGHRSVSWYQQTPGQGLQFLFEYFSETQRNKGNFPGRFSGRQFSNSRSEMNVSTLELGDSALYLCASNSGTPYNEQFFGPGTRLTVL.